Below are 14 T cell receptor beta chains sequenced from a single sample in a study of shared clonotypes between healthy human individuals. The assay was immunoSEQ multiplex PCR, and TCRdb's table has in-frame clones only and misses some. The profile shows 850,000 to 1,200,000 clones, about 77% of them singletons. The sample comprised memory CD4+ T cells sorted from blood. Subset denoted: CD45RA-negative fraction. The receptors come from a man between 18 and 35 years old in good health.

V usage is TRBV5-1 and J usage is TRBJ2-3, with 14 nucleotides matching TRBD2. CDR1 and CDR2 from the germline V gene are SGHRS and YFSETQ. There are 17 residues in the CDR3. V shed 4 bases and J 3 bases; nucleotides not matched to a gene: 7. DNA for the CDR3: TGCGCCAGCAGCCAGACTAGCGGGGGGGCCCGAACAGATACGCAGTATTTT. Translation gives CASSQTSGGARTDTQYF. Filled out from reference TRBV5-1 and TRBJ2-3, the complete variable domain reads KAGVTQTPRYLIKTRGQQVTLSCSPISGHRSVSWYQQTPGQGLQFLFEYFSETQRNKGNFPGRFSGRQFSNSRSEMNVSTLELGDSALYLCASSQTSGGARTDTQYFGPGTRLTVL.

The genes are TRBV25-1 and TRBJ2-5; D is ambiguous. The last part of the DNA fits TRBJ2-7 better; the J call may be wrong. Germline CDR1 MGHDK, CDR2 SYGVNS. CDR3 length equals 13 residues. The CDR3 region is CASSESRFYEQYF. The CDR3 DNA reads TGTGCCAGCAGTGAATCGCGTTTTTACGAGCAGTACTTC.

J is TRBJ2-4 and V is TRBV9, with D tentatively TRBD1 or TRBD2 (5 bases each). V gave up 0 bases and J gave up 0 bases, with 10 bases separating them. Germline CDR1 SGDLS, CDR2 YYNGEE. The length of the CDR3 is 16 residues. As DNA, the CDR3 is TGTGCCAGCAGCGTAGGGGTGGGGGTAGCCAAAAACATTCAGTACTTC. Protein sequence: CASSVGVGVAKNIQYF.

With respect to this clone: One base away lies a much larger clone, so this may be a sequencing read error. V and J are TRBV4-2 and TRBJ1-2; D is perhaps TRBD1 (6 bases). V was cut by 4 bases and J by 7 bases, with 7 bases left in between. There are 11 residues in the CDR3. Germline values: CDR1 LGHNA, CDR2 YNFKEQ. The CDR3 DNA reads as TGTGCCAGCAGCCGAGGGGGTGGCTACACCTTC. Residues: CASSRGGGYTF.

The chain carries TRBV11-2 and TRBJ2-5; either TRBD1 or TRBD2 may fit D (5 bases each). CDR3 length equals 14 residues. The V gene's germline CDR1 is SGHAT and CDR2 FQNNGV. Trimming removed 5 bases at V and 2 bases at J, with 12 bases between. CDR3 loop: CASSRDGGQETQYF. CDR3 DNA sequence: TGTGCCAGCAGCCGGGACGGCGGACAAGAGACCCAGTACTTC.

This clone occurred a few times. V and J are TRBV5-4 and TRBJ2-5; the match to TRBD1 covers 8 bases. The ends lost 0 bases at V and 1 base at J; junction bases unmatched: 2. The CDR3 consists of 15 residues. Germline CDR1 SGHNT, CDR2 YYREEE (reference sequence). The CDR3 here is CASSLAQGAQETQYF. In DNA form, the CDR3 reads TGTGCCAGCAGCTTGGCGCAGGGGGCCCAAGAGACCCAGTACTTC.

The rearrangement uses TRBV28 and TRBJ1-2, with D maybe TRBD1 (6 bases). Germline values: CDR1 MDHEN, CDR2 SYDVKM. The V end lost 7 bases, the J end lost 5 bases, and 23 bases lay between the germline ends. The CDR3 is 16 amino acids. CDR3 sequence (DNA): TGTGCCAGCATGAGGGGGGGTTTGAATTCCCCTTATGGCTACACCTTC. This sequence encodes CASMRGGLNSPYGYTF.

Concerning this clone itself: This likely traces to a read error, being one base from a far larger clone. Other DNA sequences in the same sample also yield this CDR3. The genes are TRBV7-2 and TRBJ1-1; D call uncertain. Looked up from germline, CDR1 is SGHTA and CDR2 is FQGNSA. The CDR3 length is 13 residues. Trimming removed 1 base at V and 1 base at J, with 4 bases between. The CDR3 DNA follows: TGTGCCAGCAGCTTAGGCGAGAACACTGAAGCTTTCTTT. Translated: CASSLGENTEAFF.

The rearrangement joins TRBV5-4 to TRBJ1-1, with unresolved D. The CDR3 consists of 12 residues. Deletions cut 3 bases from V and 1 base from J, with 4 bases between. CDR1 SGHNT and CDR2 YYREEE come from the germline V gene (reference sequence). The CDR3 reads CASSWGNTEAFF. The DNA of the CDR3 is TGTGCCAGCAGCTGGGGGAACACTGAAGCTTTCTTT. Drawing the rest from reference TRBV5-4 and TRBJ1-1, the complete variable domain is ETGVTQSPTHLIKTRGQQVTLRCSSQSGHNTVSWYQQALGQGPQFIFQYYREEENGRGNFPPRFSGLQFPNYSSELNVNALELDDSALYLCASSWGNTEAFFGQGTRLTVV.

The gene calls are TRBV21-1 and TRBJ1-5. TRBV21-1 constitutes a pseudogene. The CDR3 runs 17 residues. The CDR3 DNA reads as TGTGCCAGCAGCAAAGCGCTTGGGTCTCTGGGATACCAGCCCCAGCATTTT. The encoded protein is CASSKALGSLGYQPQHF.

The chain carries TRBV4-3 and TRBJ1-4, with D uncertain. The CDR3 extends over 15 amino acids. V lost 2 bases to trimming and J lost 6 bases, with 13 bases between them. Germline V gene sequence: CDR1 LGHNA, CDR2 YSLEER. The CDR3 region is CASSQFRDSYEKLFF. CDR3 DNA: TGCGCCAGCAGCCAATTTCGCGACTCCTATGAAAAACTGTTTTTT.

Comment on this clone: Different DNA sequences within this sample yield the same CDR3. The V call is TRBV5-1, the J call TRBJ2-3; 9 nucleotides line up with TRBD2. The V and J ends lost 3 bases and 2 bases, in that order; junction bases with no gene match: 7. CDR3 length: 16 residues. Germline V CDR1 and CDR2: SGHRS, YFSETQ. Here the CDR3 reads CASSSGLARVTDTQYF. The CDR3 region has the DNA TGCGCCAGCAGCTCCGGACTAGCGAGGGTCACAGATACGCAGTATTTT.

The chain joins TRBV28 to TRBJ2-3; 9 bases fit TRBD2. This CDR3 is 15 amino acids long. With 5 bases clipped from V and 7 bases from J, the junction kept 10 bases outside the gene matches. Germline lookup yields CDR1 MDHEN and CDR2 SYDVKM. CDR3 nucleotide sequence: TGTGCCAGCAGTAGCGGGGGGCCTGGTTCCCATACGCAGTATTTT. Protein: CASSSGGPGSHTQYF.

The chain carries TRBV6-5 and TRBJ2-7, with D possibly matching TRBD2 (7 bases). The length of the CDR3 is 15 residues. The V end lost 6 bases, the J end lost 2 bases, and 17 bases lay between the germline ends. Per the germline V gene, CDR1 is MNHEY and CDR2 is SVGAGI. The CDR3 here is CASRKGGAETYEQYF. CDR3 nucleotides: TGTGCCAGCAGGAAGGGGGGGGCAGAGACCTACGAGCAGTACTTC.